This TCR beta chain was sequenced for a study of CD8 T cells in ankylosing spondylitis. This CDR3 has 14 amino acids. The V end lost 0 bases, the J end lost 6 bases, and 7 bases lay between the germline ends. Per the germline V gene, CDR1 is SGHRS and CDR2 is YFSETQ. This clonotype was seen at least ten times. MiXCR, applied by TCRdb to the 5' RACE reads, yields one record per CDR3 protein. The sample gives 220,000 or so distinct CDR3 sequences, roughly a tenth of which show up once; approximately 20% is in the top ten. This TCR was recovered from a male donor with ankylosing spondylitis or in good health (not recorded which). The chain links TRBV5-1 to TRBJ1-6; perhaps TRBD1 as D (5 bases). The sequencing input was blood, either unsorted or a sorted T cell fraction (not recorded which). The CDR3 region has the DNA TGCGCCAGCAGCTTGGGAGGGACTAATTCACCCCTCCACTTT. It is translated as CASSLGGTNSPLHF.